Below are 30 T cell receptor beta chains sequenced from a single sample in a study of molecular identifiers for immune sequencing clone quantification. Using its own MiXCR run on the PCR reads, TCRdb lists one record per CDR3 protein. The data hold around 100,000 distinct CDR3 sequences, with 30% to 35% observed a single time. Sequencing used naive CD8+ T cells from blood, with Jurkat cell RNA spiked in. Noted subset: FACS-sorted CD8+CD4-CCR7+CD45RA+ naive T cells. The receptors derive from a human donor in good health. Some libraries in this study had Jurkat cell RNA spiked in.

This clonotype turned up a few times. The V gene is TRBV7-8, the J gene TRBJ2-7; unclear D gene. V lost 1 base to trimming and J lost 2 bases, with 15 bases between them. This CDR3 contains 16 residues. Per germline, CDR1 SGHVS and CDR2 FQNEAQ. The CDR3 bases are TGTGCCAGCAGCTTAGGTCCGGCTAGTGGGGCCTACGAGCAGTACTTC. Translating it yields CASSLGPASGAYEQYF.

This chain links TRBV6-2 or TRBV6-3 with TRBJ2-3; D perhaps matches TRBD2 (6 bases). CDR1 and CDR2 (germline): MNHEY, SVGEGT. Trimming removed 5 bases at V and 2 bases at J, with 20 bases between. The CDR3 contains 17 residues. Here the CDR3 DNA reads TGTGCCAGCAGTCCTCCACTAGCCCCGAAGGACACAGATACGCAGTATTTT. Protein sequence: CASSPPLAPKDTDTQYF.

Remarks on this clonotype: The junction departs from germline at one end; a sequencing error may be responsible. This chain joins TRBV10-3 and TRBJ1-3; D gene unclear. This CDR3 has 14 residues. Germline V gene sequence: CDR1 ENHRY, CDR2 SYGVKD. The CDR3 protein is CATSVWGSGNTIYF. The CDR3 bases are TGTGCCACCAGTGTTTGGGGCTCTGGAAACACCATATATTTT.

Concerning this clonotype: A much larger clone lies one base from this, so it may be a read error. In this CDR3 the conserved last residue, phenylalanine or tryptophan, is missing, so a read error is likely. The J gene is TRBJ2-1, the V gene TRBV9, with 7 positions matching TRBD1. CDR3 length: 16 residues. Trimming took 4 bases from V and 9 from J; bases not matched to a gene: 16. Germline lookup yields CDR1 SGDLS and CDR2 YYNGEE. This CDR3 reads CASSRRNDRVRGEQFY. CDR3 in DNA: TGTGCCAGCAGCAGGAGGAATGACAGGGTGCGCGGTGAGCAGTTCTAC.

The rearrangement links TRBV28 to TRBJ1-1; TRBD1 is a possible D gene (6 bases). Trimming pared 1 base from V and 6 bases from J, leaving 12 bases between. CDR1 and CDR2 from the germline V gene are MDHEN and SYDVKM. The length of the CDR3 is 14 residues. Here the CDR3 reads CASSLFSGGAEAFF. CDR3 nucleotides: TGTGCCAGCAGTTTATTTTCTGGGGGCGCTGAAGCTTTCTTT.

This clonotype was observed a handful of times. The chain has TRBV11-2 and TRBJ2-2; D might be TRBD2 (6 bases). V shed 2 bases and J shed 4 bases, with 11 bases lying between them. The CDR3 covers 15 residues. The germline CDR1 and CDR2 sequences are SGHAT and FQNNGV. The CDR3 sequence is CASSLTFGGTGELFF. DNA for the CDR3: TGTGCCAGCAGCTTAACGTTCGGGGGCACCGGGGAGCTGTTTTTT.

This clonotype was detected once. An end of the junction differs from the germline gene, which may be a read error. The CDR3, as DNA: TGCAGCATTGAAGATCTTGAGGCCGAGGCCTATGGCTACACCTTC. Encoded protein: CSIEDLEAEAYGYTF. V is TRBV29-1 and J is TRBJ1-2; D remains unclear. CDR3 length: 15 residues. In germline, CDR1 is SQVTM, CDR2 ANQGSEA.

This clonotype was detected a few times. The chain joins TRBV27 to TRBJ2-1; 11 bases align to TRBD2. The CDR3 covers 15 residues. The germline gives CDR1 MNHEY, CDR2 SMNVEV (reference sequence). V lost 6 bases, J lost 4 bases, and 5 bases stayed unmatched. The CDR3 nucleotides are TGTGCCAGCAGACCGGGACTAGCGGTTTACAATGAGCAGTTCTTC. Translated, it gives CASRPGLAVYNEQFF.

This clonotype is a singleton in its sample. The gene calls are TRBV5-1 and TRBJ2-7; D tentatively reads TRBD1 or TRBD2 (5 bases each). This CDR3 is built from 12 residues. V was pared by 8 bases and J by 4 bases, with 13 bases between. Germline V CDR1 and CDR2: SGHRS, YFSETQ. The CDR3 sequence: CASQDGGYEQYF. CDR3 coding DNA: TGCGCCAGTCAGGATGGGGGATACGAGCAGTACTTC.

Concerning this clonotype: A read error may produce the germline difference seen at one junction end. This chain links TRBV27 with TRBJ2-3; perhaps TRBD1 as D (6 bases). This CDR3 has 18 residues. The V gene's germline CDR1 is MNHEY and CDR2 SMNVEV (reference sequence). CDR3: CASNSDPLVGASTETQYF. The DNA for the CDR3 is TGTGCCAGCAATTCTGACCCTCTCGTGGGGGCCAGCACAGAAACGCAGTATTTT.

The rearrangement links TRBV18 to TRBJ2-7, with TRBD2 matching over 9 bases. The CDR3 sequence is 16 residues long. V was clipped by 2 bases and J by 2 bases; unmatched bases: 7. CDR1 KGHSH and CDR2 LQKENI come from the germline V gene. In nucleotides, the CDR3 is TGTGCCAGCTCACCAAACAGCGGGAGGCCCACCTACGAGCAGTACTTC. Its protein product is CASSPNSGRPTYEQYF.

The gene calls are TRBV7-2 and TRBJ1-2, with D hard to call. The CDR3 is 12 amino acids. V lost 5 bases and J lost 1, with 5 bases in between. Germline CDR1 reads SGHTA; CDR2 reads FQGNSA. The CDR3 here is CASSLYNYGYTF. The CDR3 DNA reads TGTGCCAGCAGCCTCTATAACTATGGCTACACCTTC.

This clonotype was seen only a few times. The chain combines TRBV10-3 with TRBJ2-7; D possibly corresponds to TRBD2 (5 bases). CDR1 is ENHRY and CDR2 is SYGVKD in the germline V gene. V was shortened by 4 bases and J by 7 bases, with 23 bases between the two germline ends. The CDR3 runs to 16 residues. CDR3: CAISAVGVPRFGEQYF. The DNA for the CDR3 is TGTGCCATCAGTGCAGTCGGGGTCCCCCGGTTTGGGGAGCAGTACTTC.

This clonotype was recorded at least ten times. This chain joins TRBV28 and TRBJ2-3, with D perhaps matching TRBD2 (6 bases). This CDR3 region has 14 residues. Trimming took 6 bases from V and 6 from J, leaving 16 bases between them. CDR1 is MDHEN and CDR2 is SYDVKM in the germline V gene. CDR3 bases: TGTGCCAGCAGGGGTCTAGGGAGGACGGATACGCAGTATTTT. Its protein is CASRGLGRTDTQYF.

The sample holds a few counts of this clonotype. The rearrangement joins TRBV6-5 to TRBJ2-7; 9 positions match TRBD2. Germline values: CDR1 MNHEY, CDR2 SVGAGI. The CDR3 totals 14 residues. V shed 2 bases, J shed 2 bases, and the junction held 1 base outside the gene matches. CDR3 sequence reads: CASSYGGGAYEQYF. CDR3 nucleotides: TGTGCCAGCAGTTACGGCGGGGGGGCCTACGAGCAGTACTTC.

Notes on this clonotype: Being one base from a much bigger clone, this may be a read error. The gene calls are TRBV7-9 and TRBJ2-3; no clear D. V shed 6 bases and J shed 2 bases, with 9 bases lying between them. The germline V gene has CDR1 SEHNR and CDR2 FQNEAQ (reference sequence). This CDR3 has 13 amino acids. In DNA, the CDR3 is TGTGCCAGCAGGGTACCCGTCACAGATACGCAGTATTTT. This translates into CASRVPVTDTQYF.

Only a few counts were recorded for this clonotype. This chain uses TRBV11-2 with TRBJ2-7, with D possibly matching TRBD1 (7 bases). Germline CDR1 is SGHAT and CDR2 is FQNNGV. The V end was cut by 3 bases, the J end by 6 bases, with 12 bases between. The CDR3 consists of 13 residues. CDR3 nucleotides: TGTGCCAGCAGCTTTGGTCAGGGGGGCGAGCAGTACTTC. The encoded protein is CASSFGQGGEQYF. Full variable domain (remainder filled in from reference TRBV11-2 and TRBJ2-7): EAGVAQSPRYKIIEKRQSVAFWCNPISGHATLYWYQQILGQGPKLLIQFQNNGVVDDSQLPKDRFSAERLKGVDSTLKIQPAKLEDSAVYLCASSFGQGGEQYFGPGTRLTVT.

This clonotype was counted a few times. V and J are TRBV6-5 and TRBJ2-1; D is undetermined. CDR3 length: 13 residues. V gave up 4 bases and J gave up 3 bases, with 7 bases separating them. Germline-derived CDR1 and CDR2 are MNHEY and SVGAGI. In DNA, the CDR3 is TGTGCCAGCAGTTGGCGCGGCTACAATGAGCAGTTCTTC. Amino acid sequence: CASSWRGYNEQFF.

This rearrangement joins TRBV9 to TRBJ1-1; the D gene is possibly TRBD1 (5 bases). Between the trimmed V and J ends, which lost 3 bases and 0 bases, there was a span of 6 bases. Looked up from germline, CDR1 is SGDLS and CDR2 is YYNGEE. CDR3 length: 13 amino acids. Written as DNA, the CDR3 is TGTGCCAGCAGCGCGACAGTGAACACTGAAGCTTTCTTT. This encodes CASSATVNTEAFF.

This clonotype was recorded at least ten times. The chain uses TRBV7-6 and TRBJ2-4, with D possibly TRBD2 on 5 matching bases. In germline, CDR1 is SGHVS, CDR2 FNYEAQ. This CDR3 has 16 residues. The germline V and J ends were trimmed by 5 bases and 0 bases, with 14 bases remaining between them. In nucleotides, the CDR3 is TGTGCCAGCAGCCCGGGCGGCGGGTTAGCCAAAAACATTCAGTACTTC. Protein product: CASSPGGGLAKNIQYF.

This clonotype was counted a few times. The genes are TRBV10-3 and TRBJ1-4, with a tentative D call TRBD1 (5 bases). Germline V gene data show CDR1 as ENHRY and CDR2 as SYGVKD. V lost 6 bases to trimming and J lost 0 bases, with 5 bases between them. The CDR3 totals 13 residues. The DNA for the CDR3 is TGTGCCATCAGGACAGCAACTAATGAAAAACTGTTTTTT. This encodes CAIRTATNEKLFF.

This chain links TRBV12-3 or TRBV12-4 with TRBJ1-2; unclear D gene. This CDR3 is 12 amino acids long. V gave up 6 bases and J gave up 5 bases, with 10 bases separating them. The CDR3 region is CASSPRFYGYTF. In nucleotides, the CDR3 is TGTGCCAGCAGCCCGAGGTTTTATGGCTACACCTTC.

Worth noting for this clonotype: One base away lies a much larger clone, so this may be a sequencing read error. The chain combines TRBV7-8 with TRBJ2-1; the D is unclear. The CDR3 extends over 14 amino acids. The germline gives CDR1 SGHVS, CDR2 FQNEAQ. Trimming removed 3 bases at V and 9 bases at J, with 15 bases between. The CDR3 DNA is TGTGCCAGCAGCTTCATCGGTCCTAACAGTGAGCAGTTCTTC. Translated: CASSFIGPNSEQFF.

Only a few counts were recorded for this clonotype. The rearrangement links TRBV19 to TRBJ1-5, with D unresolved. The V gene's germline CDR1 is LNHDA and CDR2 SQIVND (reference sequence). Trimming shortened V by 1 base and J by 6 bases, and 10 bases separated the two germline ends. The CDR3 is made up of 14 amino acids. The CDR3 region is CASSIAGLGQPQHF. Here the CDR3 DNA reads TGTGCCAGTAGTATAGCGGGCTTGGGTCAGCCCCAGCATTTT.

This clonotype has only a few counts. The V gene is TRBV20-1, the J gene TRBJ2-7; 10 bases are shared with TRBD1. CDR3 length equals 15 residues. V gave up 1 base and J gave up 6 bases; unmatched junction bases: 9. Germline CDR1 is DFQATT and CDR2 is SNEGSKA (reference sequence). CDR3 nucleotide sequence: TGCAGTGCTAGAGCCTACCGGGACAGGGGTCGCGAGCAGTACTTC. The encoded protein is CSARAYRDRGREQYF.

Many counts were recorded for this clonotype. The chain couples TRBV5-1 to TRBJ2-1; tentatively, D is TRBD2 (5 bases). This CDR3 has 17 residues. V was clipped by 0 bases and J by 8 bases, with 21 bases between them. Germline values: CDR1 SGHRS, CDR2 YFSETQ. The CDR3 region is CASSLGELVVWSDEQFF. The DNA of the CDR3 is TGCGCCAGCAGCTTGGGGGAACTAGTAGTCTGGTCCGATGAGCAGTTCTTC.

This clonotype was seen a few times. The J gene is TRBJ2-7, the V gene TRBV4-2, with TRBD2 matching 15 bases. J lost 3 bases, V lost 4 bases, and 4 bases had no gene match. This CDR3 is built from 16 residues. CDR1 is LGHNA, CDR2 YNFKEQ, per germline. The DNA for the CDR3 is TGTGCCAGCAGCCTCGGGACTAGCGGGAGGATCTACGAGCAGTACTTC. Translating gives CASSLGTSGRIYEQYF.

As for this clonotype: This sequence may be a read error, since a much larger clone differs from it by one base. It is likely a read error, because the conserved phenylalanine at the end of the CDR3 is missing. The chain has TRBV19 and TRBJ2-3, with 10 positions matching TRBD2. V was clipped by 4 bases and J by 5 bases; unmatched bases: 9. The germline V gene has CDR1 LNHDA and CDR2 SQIVND (reference sequence). The CDR3 covers 16 residues. The CDR3, as DNA: TGTGCCAGTAGTACCCCCCGAGCGGGAGGGCTAGATACGCAGTATGTT. It encodes CASSTPRAGGLDTQYV.

About this clonotype: Possible read error: a much larger clone is one base away. The genes are TRBV29-1 and TRBJ1-4; no firm D call. This CDR3 contains 12 residues. In germline, CDR1 is SQVTM, CDR2 ANQGSEA. This chain's CDR3 is CSVLQPNEKLIF. CDR3 nucleotides: TGCAGCGTTCTGCAACCTAATGAAAAACTGATTTTT.

This clonotype showed up many times. The chain uses TRBV7-2 and TRBJ1-1; D is ambiguous. Germline loops: CDR1 SGHTA, CDR2 FQGNSA. Between the trimmed V and J ends, which lost 2 bases and 6 bases, there was a span of 7 bases. The CDR3 has 12 amino acids. The CDR3, as DNA: TGTGCCAGCAGCTTAACATTCTCTGAAGCTTTCTTT. It is translated as CASSLTFSEAFF.